A selection of T cell receptor beta chains follows, all from one sample in a study of CD4 T cells in relation to SARS-CoV-2 and coronaviruses. The protocol was immunoSEQ multiplex PCR, while the TCRdb copy is restricted to in-frame clones and leaves out a portion. The sample has more than 50,000 clones; roughly 85% are singletons. The sample consisted of memory CD4+ T cells from PBMCs. The receptor source for this set is a human donor in good health. Each CDR3 is given with its conserved first and last residue. Fields, in order: D gene, J gene, V gene, clone size, CDR3 protein, CDR3 DNA. The D gene is left open where the match is weak. For some rows the clone size is stated as once, few or many, or as a class when expanded; others skip it.

>TRBD2|TRBJ2-1|TRBV4-2|-
CASRPGTSVYNEQFF
TGTGCCAGCCGGCCCGGGACTAGCGTTTACAATGAGCAGTTCTTC
>-|TRBJ1-4|TRBV19|-
CASSIKGRGLTNEKLFF
TGTGCCAGTAGTATTAAAGGCAGGGGTTTAACTAATGAAAAACTGTTTTTT
>-|TRBJ2-1|TRBV28|once
CASSLSNSYNEQFF
TGTGCCAGCAGTTTATCTAACTCCTACAATGAGCAGTTCTTC
>-|TRBJ2-3|TRBV15|once
CATSRAGSADTQYF
TGTGCCACCAGCAGAGCGGGGTCGGCAGATACGCAGTATTTT
>-|TRBJ2-5|TRBV28|-
CASSPGGWYQETQYF
TGTGCCAGCAGCCCTGGGGGTTGGTACCAAGAGACCCAGTACTTC
>-|TRBJ1-4|TRBV9|-
CASSVGPGVNEKLFF
TGTGCCAGCAGCGTAGGTCCAGGGGTCAATGAAAAACTGTTTTTT
>TRBD1|TRBJ2-1|TRBV5-5|-
CASSLAGQGVGEQFF
TGTGCCAGCAGCCTGGCGGGACAGGGGGTCGGTGAGCAGTTCTTC
>TRBD1|TRBJ2-7|TRBV27|-
CASSPTPGQGSYEQYF
TGTGCCAGCAGTCCGACCCCGGGACAGGGCTCCTACGAGCAGTACTTC
>-|TRBJ1-1|TRBV18|-
CASSPTVTSEAFF
TGTGCCAGCTCTCCCACTGTGACGTCTGAAGCTTTCTTT
>TRBD1|TRBJ2-3|TRBV7-2|-
CASSLGQTYTDTQYF
TGTGCCAGCAGCCTGGGACAGACTTACACAGATACGCAGTATTTT
>-|TRBJ1-2|TRBV5-1|-
CASRVQGSTNYGYTF
TGCGCCAGCAGGGTTCAGGGATCTACTAACTATGGCTACACCTTC
>TRBD2|TRBJ2-7|TRBV10-1|-
CASSEGTSGSHEQYF
TGCGCCAGCAGTGAGGGGACTAGCGGGAGCCACGAGCAGTACTTC
>-|TRBJ2-7|TRBV18|-
CASSPLDTLGQYF
TGTGCCAGCTCACCACTCGACACCCTGGGGCAGTACTTC
>-|TRBJ2-5|TRBV18|-
CASSPLERETQYF
TGTGCCAGCTCACCACTGGAGAGAGAGACCCAGTACTTC
>-|TRBJ2-1|TRBV5-1|-
CASSFGTAPNEQFF
TGCGCCAGCAGCTTCGGGACGGCCCCTAATGAGCAGTTCTTC
>-|TRBJ1-1|TRBV19|-
CASSGPGESNTEAFF
TGTGCCAGTAGTGGTCCAGGGGAGAGCAACACTGAAGCTTTCTTT
>TRBD1|TRBJ2-1|TRBV5-1|-
CASSTGVNNEQFF
TGCGCCAGCTCCACAGGGGTCAACAATGAGCAGTTCTTC
>-|TRBJ2-3|TRBV5-1|-
CASSLGRLGPDTQYF
TGCGCCAGCAGCTTGGGACGTCTCGGGCCCGATACGCAGTATTTT
>TRBD2|TRBJ2-5|TRBV7-3|-
CASSLRRGGLAGGSETQYF
TGTGCCAGCAGCTTACGCAGGGGGGGACTAGCGGGAGGGTCCGAGACCCAGTACTTC
>-|TRBJ1-3|TRBV30|-
CAWSLGGRGTGNTIYF
TGTGCCTGGAGTCTCGGGGGAAGAGGGACTGGAAACACCATATATTTT
>-|TRBJ1-5|TRBV30|-
CAWSSTGPQHF
TGTGCCTGGAGTTCGACAGGGCCCCAGCATTTT
>TRBD2|TRBJ2-3|TRBV24-1|few
CATSLAGVGADTQYF
TGTGCCACCAGCTTAGCGGGAGTCGGCGCAGATACGCAGTATTTT
>TRBD1|TRBJ1-5|TRBV5-1|-
CASSPGQGNNQPQHF
TGCGCCAGCAGCCCGGGACAGGGAAACAATCAGCCCCAGCATTTT
>TRBD1|TRBJ1-4|TRBV6-1|-
CASSALGQGVVTNEKLFF
TGTGCCAGCAGTGCATTGGGACAGGGCGTGGTGACTAATGAAAAACTGTTTTTT
>TRBD1|TRBJ2-6|TRBV25-1|-
CASTDRDRGTGANVLTF
TGTGCCAGCACAGACCGGGACAGGGGTACGGGGGCCAACGTCCTGACTTTC
>-|TRBJ1-4|TRBV2|-
CASSEEDLEFAKKLFF
TGTGCCAGCAGTGAAGAGGATCTAGAGTTCGCTAAAAAACTGTTTTTT
>TRBD1|TRBJ1-2|TRBV28|-
CASSLTGDYGYTF
TGTGCCAGCAGTTTGACAGGGGACTATGGCTACACCTTC
>-|TRBJ2-7|TRBV6-5|-
CASRAGNRVHEQYF
TGTGCCAGCCGGGCGGGTAATCGGGTCCACGAGCAGTACTTC
>-|TRBJ1-2|TRBV5-1|-
CASSSVLGGYTF
TGCGCCAGCAGCTCGGTTTTGGGTGGCTACACCTTC
>-|TRBJ1-5|TRBV6-5|-
CASSYRGNSNQPQHF
TGTGCCAGCAGTTACCGGGGGAACAGCAATCAGCCCCAGCATTTT
>TRBD2|TRBJ2-1|TRBV20-1|-
CSASNPGLGNNEQFF
TGCAGTGCTAGTAATCCGGGACTAGGGAACAATGAGCAGTTCTTC
>-|TRBJ2-1|TRBV29-1|-
CSAARDAVSEQFF
TGCAGCGCTGCCCGGGACGCCGTAAGTGAGCAGTTCTTC
>-|TRBJ2-1|TRBV21-1|-
CASSGTSGSVSYNEQFF
TGTGCCAGCAGCGGGACTAGCGGGAGCGTTTCCTACAATGAGCAGTTCTTC
>-|TRBJ1-2|TRBV9|-
CASSPEGYGYTF
TGTGCCAGCAGCCCCGAGGGGTATGGCTACACCTTC
>-|TRBJ1-6|TRBV12-3/TRBV12-4|-
CASQGTSHSPLHF
TGTGCCAGCCAAGGGACTTCGCATTCACCCCTCCACTTT
>-|TRBJ2-5|TRBV12-3/TRBV12-4|-
CASSLSGETQYF
TGTGCCAGCAGTTTAAGTGGAGAGACCCAGTACTTC
>-|TRBJ2-1|TRBV28|-
CASSSPAAGTNEQFF
TGTGCCAGCAGTTCCCCCGCGGCAGGAACCAATGAGCAGTTCTTC
>-|TRBJ1-5|TRBV6-1|-
CASSDELGQPQHF
TGTGCCAGCAGTGACGAGCTCGGGCAGCCCCAGCATTTT
>TRBD2|TRBJ2-5|TRBV2|-
CASKLAGETQYF
TGTGCCAGCAAACTAGCGGGAGAGACCCAGTACTTC
>-|TRBJ2-2|TRBV20-1|-
CSASIGNKGGELFF
TGCAGTGCTAGTATCGGGAATAAAGGGGGGGAGCTGTTTTTT
>-|TRBJ2-7|TRBV12-3/TRBV12-4|-
CASGRTDSYEQYF
TGTGCCAGCGGGCGGACGGACTCCTACGAGCAGTACTTC
>-|TRBJ1-4|TRBV7-8|-
CASSPHREVTNEKLFF
TGTGCCAGCAGCCCCCACAGGGAGGTCACTAATGAAAAACTGTTTTTT
>-|TRBJ1-5|TRBV19|once
CASSPKDQPQHF
TGTGCCAGTAGCCCTAAGGATCAGCCCCAGCATTTT
>-|TRBJ2-2|TRBV29-1|-
CSVSKGPGPRVGDTGELFF
TGCAGCGTCTCAAAGGGCCCGGGTCCCAGGGTTGGGGACACCGGGGAGCTGTTTTTT
>-|TRBJ1-5|TRBV6-1|few
CASSEIMAASNQPQHF
TGTGCCAGCAGTGAAATAATGGCAGCTAGCAATCAGCCCCAGCATTTT
>-|TRBJ1-5|TRBV9|-
CASGGGPRSNQPQHF
TGTGCCAGTGGGGGGGGGCCGCGCAGCAATCAGCCCCAGCATTTT
>-|TRBJ2-1|TRBV27|-
CASSLGFRSGRRHEQFF
TGTGCCAGCAGTTTAGGTTTCCGGTCTGGCCGGAGGCATGAGCAGTTCTTC
>-|TRBJ1-6|TRBV27|few
CASKQTYNSPLHF
TGTGCCAGCAAACAAACCTATAATTCACCCCTCCACTTT
>-|TRBJ2-1|TRBV7-9|-
CASSFGTLYNEQFF
TGTGCCAGCAGCTTTGGGACTCTATACAATGAGCAGTTCTTC